The T cell receptor (beta chain) described here comes from a study of blood T cells in healthy people across ages. Findings of the study overall: Samples with more naive T cells showed higher observed beta diversity. It was not known whether donors were CMV positive (a possible confounder of expanded clonotype changes).

This clonotype was observed at least ten times. The antigen remains unidentified. The V and J ends lost 3 bases and 7 bases respectively, with 3 bases between them. Per germline, CDR1 LNHNV and CDR2 YYDKDF (reference sequence). The CDR3 sequence is 11 residues long. Then a second PCR, running about 7 to 11 cycles, was carried out with a sample-barcoded 5' primer and a J-beta primer mix. TCRdb re-derived calls from the 5' RACE reads in MiXCR, one entry per CDR3 protein. The sample has about 560,000 distinct CDR3 sequences, roughly a quarter seen once. The same specimen was also included in a second study, on T cells of mothers and their children. That work adds: The study obtained over 9.5 million TCR beta CDR3 reads per mother and 2.5 million to 3 million per child.

The sequence came from a boy aged 2 to 9 in good health. The genes are TRBV15 and TRBJ2-2; D remains unclear. The sequencing sample was made of blood. CDR3 bases: TGTGCCACCAGCAGGATCGGGGAGCTGTTTTTT. Translating gives CATSRIGELFF.